This T cell receptor (beta chain) stems from a study of control samples from healthy donors and cancer patients. The protocol was immunoSEQ multiplex PCR, while the TCRdb copy is restricted to in-frame clones and leaves out a portion. The sample comprises 150,000 or so clones, 85% to 90% of which are singletons, and 12% rests with the top ten. Germline assignment: CDR1 MGHRA and CDR2 YSYEKL. The CDR3 spans 14 residues. V was trimmed by 1 base and J by 2 bases, leaving 8 bases between them. The source material was blood. This clonotype was sampled from a man younger than 45 in good health. The rearrangement uses TRBV4-1 and TRBJ1-1; D is uncertain. The chain's CDR3 is CASSQGHPNTEAFF. CDR3 in DNA: TGCGCCAGCAGCCAAGGACACCCCAACACTGAAGCTTTCTTT.